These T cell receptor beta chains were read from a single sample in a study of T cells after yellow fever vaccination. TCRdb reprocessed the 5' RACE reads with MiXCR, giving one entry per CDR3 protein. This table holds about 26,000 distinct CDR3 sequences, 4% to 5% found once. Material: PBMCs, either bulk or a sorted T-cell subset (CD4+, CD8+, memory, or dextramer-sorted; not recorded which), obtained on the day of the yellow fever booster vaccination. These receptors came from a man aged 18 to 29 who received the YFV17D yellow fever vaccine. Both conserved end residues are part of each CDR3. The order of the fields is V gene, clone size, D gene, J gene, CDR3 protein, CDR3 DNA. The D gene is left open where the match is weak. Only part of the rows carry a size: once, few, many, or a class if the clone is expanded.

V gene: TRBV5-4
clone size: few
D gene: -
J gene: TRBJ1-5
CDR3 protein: CASSWDGNQPQHF
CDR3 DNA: TGTGCCAGCAGCTGGGACGGGAATCAGCCCCAGCATTTT

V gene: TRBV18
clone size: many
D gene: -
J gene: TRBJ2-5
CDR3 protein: CASSPPAIQETQYF
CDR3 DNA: TGTGCCAGCTCACCACCAGCTATTCAAGAGACCCAGTACTTC

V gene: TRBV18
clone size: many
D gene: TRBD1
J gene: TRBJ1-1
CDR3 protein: CASSPRQGLGNTEAFF
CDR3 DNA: TGTGCCAGCTCACCCCGACAGGGTTTAGGGAACACTGAAGCTTTCTTT

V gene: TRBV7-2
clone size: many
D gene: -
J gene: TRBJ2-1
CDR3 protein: CASSFDPNPYNEQFF
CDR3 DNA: TGTGCCAGCAGCTTTGACCCAAACCCCTACAATGAGCAGTTCTTC

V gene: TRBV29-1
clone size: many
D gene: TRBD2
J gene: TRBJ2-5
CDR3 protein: CSVEEAGGGYQETQYF
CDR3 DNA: TGCAGCGTTGAAGAAGCGGGCGGGGGGTACCAAGAGACCCAGTACTTC

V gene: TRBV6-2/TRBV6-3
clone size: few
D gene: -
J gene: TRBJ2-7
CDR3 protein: CASIGGEYEQYF
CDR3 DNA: TGTGCCAGCATCGGGGGCGAATACGAGCAGTACTTC

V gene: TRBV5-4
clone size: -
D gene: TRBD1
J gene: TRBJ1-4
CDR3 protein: CASSLSAGGGEKLFF
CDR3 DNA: TGTGCCAGCAGCTTATCTGCAGGGGGCGGTGAAAAACTGTTTTTT

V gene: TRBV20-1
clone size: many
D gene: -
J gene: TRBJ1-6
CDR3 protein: CSAQLTGTYNSPLHF
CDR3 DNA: TGCAGTGCCCAACTTACAGGGACCTATAATTCACCCCTCCACTTT

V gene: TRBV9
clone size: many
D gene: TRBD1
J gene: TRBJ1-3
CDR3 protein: CASSALGGFSGNTIYF
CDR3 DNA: TGTGCCAGCAGCGCATTAGGGGGCTTCTCTGGAAACACCATATATTTT

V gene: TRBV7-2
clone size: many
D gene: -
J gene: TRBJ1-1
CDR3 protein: CASTGQRNTEAFF
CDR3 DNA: TGTGCCAGCACTGGACAGAGGAACACTGAAGCTTTCTTT

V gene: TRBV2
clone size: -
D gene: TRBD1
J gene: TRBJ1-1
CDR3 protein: CASNPTGDTEAFF
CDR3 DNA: TGTGCCAGCAACCCGACAGGGGACACTGAAGCTTTCTTT

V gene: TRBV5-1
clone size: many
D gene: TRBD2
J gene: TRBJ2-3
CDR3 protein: CATSTGTSGVSTDTQYF
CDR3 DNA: TGCGCCACTTCCACCGGGACTAGCGGCGTTAGCACAGATACGCAGTATTTT

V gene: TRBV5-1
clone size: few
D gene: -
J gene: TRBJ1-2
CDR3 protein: CASSLQETYGYTF
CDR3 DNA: TGCGCCAGCAGCTTACAGGAAACCTATGGCTACACCTTC

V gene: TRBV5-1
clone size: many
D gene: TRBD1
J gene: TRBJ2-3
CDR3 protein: CASSFGTASTDTQYF
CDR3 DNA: TGCGCCAGCAGCTTCGGGACAGCCTCCACAGATACGCAGTATTTT

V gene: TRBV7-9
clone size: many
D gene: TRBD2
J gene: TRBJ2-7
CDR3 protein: CASSPNPTSGGSYEQYF
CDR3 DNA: TGTGCCAGCAGCCCGAATCCGACTAGCGGGGGCTCCTACGAGCAGTACTTC

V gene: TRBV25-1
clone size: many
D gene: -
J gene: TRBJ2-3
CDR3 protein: CASSEASTDTQYF
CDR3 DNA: TGTGCCAGCAGCGAGGCTAGCACAGATACGCAGTATTTT